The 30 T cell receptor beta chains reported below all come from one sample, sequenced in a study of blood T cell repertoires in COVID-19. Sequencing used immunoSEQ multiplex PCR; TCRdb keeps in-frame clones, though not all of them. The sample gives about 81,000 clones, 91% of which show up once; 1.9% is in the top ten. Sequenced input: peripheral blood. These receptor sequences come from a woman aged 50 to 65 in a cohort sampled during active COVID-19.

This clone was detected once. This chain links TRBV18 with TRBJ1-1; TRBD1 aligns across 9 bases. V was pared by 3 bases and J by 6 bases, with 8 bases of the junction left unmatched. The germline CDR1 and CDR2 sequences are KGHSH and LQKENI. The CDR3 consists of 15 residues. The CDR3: CASSPGRGQGSEAFF. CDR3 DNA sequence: TGTGCCAGCTCACCCGGGCGGGGACAGGGATCTGAAGCTTTCTTT.

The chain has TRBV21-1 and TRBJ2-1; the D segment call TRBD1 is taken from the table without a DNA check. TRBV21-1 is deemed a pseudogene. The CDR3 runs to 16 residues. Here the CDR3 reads CASSGPTGGCNNEQFF. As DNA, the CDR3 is TGTGCCAGCAGCGGACCGACAGGGGGCTGTAACAATGAGCAGTTCTTC.

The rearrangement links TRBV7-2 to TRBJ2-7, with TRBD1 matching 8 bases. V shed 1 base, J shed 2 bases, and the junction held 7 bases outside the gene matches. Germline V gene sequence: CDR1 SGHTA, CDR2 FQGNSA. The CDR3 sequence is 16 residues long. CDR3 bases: TGTGCCAGCAGCTTAGGGGACAGGTTGAGGACCTACGAGCAGTACTTC. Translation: CASSLGDRLRTYEQYF.

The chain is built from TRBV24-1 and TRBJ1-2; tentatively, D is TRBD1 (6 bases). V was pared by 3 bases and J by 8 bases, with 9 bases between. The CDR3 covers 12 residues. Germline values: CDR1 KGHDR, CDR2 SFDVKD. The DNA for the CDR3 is TGTGCCACCAGTGATACTACAGGGGGCTACACCTTC. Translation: CATSDTTGGYTF.

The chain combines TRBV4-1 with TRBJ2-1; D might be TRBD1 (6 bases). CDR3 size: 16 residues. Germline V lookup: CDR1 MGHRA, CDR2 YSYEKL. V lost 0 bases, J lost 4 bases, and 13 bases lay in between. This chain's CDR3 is CASSQEQGGIYNEQFF. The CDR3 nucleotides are TGCGCCAGCAGCCAAGAACAGGGTGGGATTTACAATGAGCAGTTCTTC.

The chain's CDR3 is CATSRDLASPANEQFF. For the CDR3, the DNA is TGTGCCACCAGCAGAGATTTAGCGTCCCCGGCCAATGAGCAGTTCTTC. The chain is built from TRBV15 and TRBJ2-1; tentative D call: TRBD2 (5 bases). Germline values: CDR1 LNHNV, CDR2 YYDKDF (reference sequence). The V and J ends lost 0 bases and 6 bases respectively, with 15 bases between them. The CDR3 consists of 16 residues.

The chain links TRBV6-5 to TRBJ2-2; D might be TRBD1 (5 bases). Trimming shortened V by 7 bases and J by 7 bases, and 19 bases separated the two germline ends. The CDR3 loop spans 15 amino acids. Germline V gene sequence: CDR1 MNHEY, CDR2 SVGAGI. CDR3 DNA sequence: TGTGCCAGCACCCTCCCGGGTGGGGCAGTCGGGGAGCTGTTTTTT. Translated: CASTLPGGAVGELFF.

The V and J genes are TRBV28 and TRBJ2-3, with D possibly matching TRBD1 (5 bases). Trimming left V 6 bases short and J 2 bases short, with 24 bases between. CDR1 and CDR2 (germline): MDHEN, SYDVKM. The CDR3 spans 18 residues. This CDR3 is CASRPPARVRKITDTQYF. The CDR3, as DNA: TGTGCCAGCAGGCCCCCTGCCAGGGTCCGCAAAATCACAGATACGCAGTATTTT.

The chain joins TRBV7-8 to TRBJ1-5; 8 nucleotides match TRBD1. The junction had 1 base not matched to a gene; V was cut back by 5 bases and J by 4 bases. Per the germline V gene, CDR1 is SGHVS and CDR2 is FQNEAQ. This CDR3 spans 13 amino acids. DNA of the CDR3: TGTGCCAGCAGCCGGGACAGGAATCAGCCCCAGCATTTT. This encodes CASSRDRNQPQHF.

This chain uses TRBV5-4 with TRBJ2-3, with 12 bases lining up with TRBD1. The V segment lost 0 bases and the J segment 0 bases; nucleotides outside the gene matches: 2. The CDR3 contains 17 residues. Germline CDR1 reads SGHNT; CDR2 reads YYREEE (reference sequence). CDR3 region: CASSLGGTGGSTDTQYF. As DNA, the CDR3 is TGTGCCAGCAGCTTGGGGGGGACAGGGGGCAGCACAGATACGCAGTATTTT.

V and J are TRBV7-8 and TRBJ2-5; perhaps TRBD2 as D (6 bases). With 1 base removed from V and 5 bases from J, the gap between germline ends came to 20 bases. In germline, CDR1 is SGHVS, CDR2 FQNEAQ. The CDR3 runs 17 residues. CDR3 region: CASSLGRDSSSWETQYF. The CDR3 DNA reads TGTGCCAGCAGCTTAGGGCGGGACTCGAGCTCATGGGAGACCCAGTACTTC. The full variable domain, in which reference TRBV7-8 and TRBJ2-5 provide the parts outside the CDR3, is GAGVSQSPRYKVAKRGQDVALRCDPISGHVSLFWYQQALGQGPEFLTYFQNEAQLDKSGLPSDRFFAERPEGSVSTLKIQRTQQEDSAVYLCASSLGRDSSSWETQYFGPGTRLLVL.

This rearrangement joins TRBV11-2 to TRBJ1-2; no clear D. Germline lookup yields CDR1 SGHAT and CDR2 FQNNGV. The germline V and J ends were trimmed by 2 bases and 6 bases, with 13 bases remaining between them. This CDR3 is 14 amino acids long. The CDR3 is CASSLFDEADGYTF. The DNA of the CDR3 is TGTGCCAGCAGCTTATTCGATGAAGCGGATGGCTACACCTTC. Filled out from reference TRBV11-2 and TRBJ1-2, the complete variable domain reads EAGVAQSPRYKIIEKRQSVAFWCNPISGHATLYWYQQILGQGPKLLIQFQNNGVVDDSQLPKDRFSAERLKGVDSTLKIQPAKLEDSAVYLCASSLFDEADGYTFGSGTRLTVV.

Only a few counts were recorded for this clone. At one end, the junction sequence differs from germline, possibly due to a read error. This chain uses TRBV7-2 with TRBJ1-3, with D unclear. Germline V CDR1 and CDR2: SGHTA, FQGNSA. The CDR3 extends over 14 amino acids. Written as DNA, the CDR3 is TGTGCCAGCAGCTCTGGAGGGTCTGGCAACACCATATATTTT. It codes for CASSSGGSGNTIYF.

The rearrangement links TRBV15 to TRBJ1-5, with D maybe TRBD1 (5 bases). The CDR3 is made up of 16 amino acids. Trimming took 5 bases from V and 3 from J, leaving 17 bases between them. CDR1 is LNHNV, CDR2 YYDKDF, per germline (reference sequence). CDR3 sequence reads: CATSGLRQGPNQPQHF. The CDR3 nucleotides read TGTGCCACCAGCGGGCTCCGGCAGGGCCCCAATCAGCCCCAGCATTTT. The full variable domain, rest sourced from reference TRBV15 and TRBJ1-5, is DAMVIQNPRYQVTQFGKPVTLSCSQTLNHNVMYWYQQKSSQAPKLLFHYYDKDFNNEADTPDNFQSRRPNTSFCFLDIRSPGLGDTAMYLCATSGLRQGPNQPQHFGDGTRLSIL.

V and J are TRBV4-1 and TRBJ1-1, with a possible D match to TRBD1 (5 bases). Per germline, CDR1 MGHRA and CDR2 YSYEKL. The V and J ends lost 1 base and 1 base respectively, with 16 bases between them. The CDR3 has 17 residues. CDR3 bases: TGCGCCAGCAGCCAAGGGGGTGGGGGGTTGACGAACACTGAAGCTTTCTTT. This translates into CASSQGGGGLTNTEAFF.

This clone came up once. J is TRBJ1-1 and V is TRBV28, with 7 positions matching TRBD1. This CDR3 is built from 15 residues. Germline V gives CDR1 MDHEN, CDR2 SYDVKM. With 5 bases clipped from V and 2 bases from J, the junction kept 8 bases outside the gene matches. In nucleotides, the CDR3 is TGTGCCAGCAGTCCAGGGACAGCGAGTAACACTGAAGCTTTCTTT. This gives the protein CASSPGTASNTEAFF.

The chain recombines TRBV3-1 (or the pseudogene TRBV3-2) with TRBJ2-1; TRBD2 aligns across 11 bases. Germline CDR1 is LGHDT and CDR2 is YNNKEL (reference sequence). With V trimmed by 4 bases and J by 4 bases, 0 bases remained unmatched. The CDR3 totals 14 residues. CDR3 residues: CASSLAGGYNEQFF. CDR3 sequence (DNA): TGTGCCAGCAGCCTAGCGGGGGGGTACAATGAGCAGTTCTTC.

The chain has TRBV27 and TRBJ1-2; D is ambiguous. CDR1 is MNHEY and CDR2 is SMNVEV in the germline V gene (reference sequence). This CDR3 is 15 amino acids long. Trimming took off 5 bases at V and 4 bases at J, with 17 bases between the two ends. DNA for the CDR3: TGTGCCAGCAGTGAGGCCGCCCAGACCCTCTATGGCTACACCTTC. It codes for CASSEAAQTLYGYTF.

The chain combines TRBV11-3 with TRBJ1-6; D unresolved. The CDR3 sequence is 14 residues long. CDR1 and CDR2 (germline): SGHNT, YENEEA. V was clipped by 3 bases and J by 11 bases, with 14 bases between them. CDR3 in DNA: TGTGCCAGCAGCTTCGGCTGGGCACGAGCACCCCTCCACTTT. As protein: CASSFGWARAPLHF.

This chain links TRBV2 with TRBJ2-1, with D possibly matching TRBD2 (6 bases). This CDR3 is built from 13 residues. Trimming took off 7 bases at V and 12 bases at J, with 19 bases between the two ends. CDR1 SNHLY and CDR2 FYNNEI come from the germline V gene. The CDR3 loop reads CASKVSEGDGQFF. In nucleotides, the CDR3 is TGTGCCAGCAAGGTGTCGGAGGGAGACGGGCAGTTCTTC.

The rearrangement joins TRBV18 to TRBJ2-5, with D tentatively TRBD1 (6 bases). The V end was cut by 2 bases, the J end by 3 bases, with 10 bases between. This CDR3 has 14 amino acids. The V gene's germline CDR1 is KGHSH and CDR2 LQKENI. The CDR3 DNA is TGTGCCAGCTCACCAGTGTCAGGGGAAGAGACCCAGTACTTC. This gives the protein CASSPVSGEETQYF.

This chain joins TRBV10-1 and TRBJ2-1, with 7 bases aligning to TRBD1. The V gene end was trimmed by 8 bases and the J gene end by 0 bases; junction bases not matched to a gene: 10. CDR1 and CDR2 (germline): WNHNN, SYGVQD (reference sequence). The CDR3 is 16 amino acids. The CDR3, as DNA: TGCGCCAGCCGAGGGGGCTCACCCACCTCCTACAATGAGCAGTTCTTC. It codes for CASRGGSPTSYNEQFF.

CDR3 sequence: CASSPFDSGASAEAFF. CDR3 coding DNA: TGTGCCAGCAGCCCATTTGACAGTGGGGCGTCCGCTGAAGCTTTCTTT. The chain links TRBV5-6 to TRBJ1-1; a possible D gene is TRBD1 (5 bases). Germline CDR1 and CDR2: SGHDT and YYEEEE. V lost 4 bases to trimming and J lost 6 bases, with 22 bases between them. The CDR3 runs to 16 residues.

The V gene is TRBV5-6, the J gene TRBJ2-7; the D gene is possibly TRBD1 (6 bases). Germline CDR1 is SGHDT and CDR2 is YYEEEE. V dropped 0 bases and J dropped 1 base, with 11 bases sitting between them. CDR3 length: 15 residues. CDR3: CASSLGQGISYEQYF. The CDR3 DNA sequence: TGTGCCAGCAGCTTGGGGCAGGGGATATCCTACGAGCAGTACTTC.

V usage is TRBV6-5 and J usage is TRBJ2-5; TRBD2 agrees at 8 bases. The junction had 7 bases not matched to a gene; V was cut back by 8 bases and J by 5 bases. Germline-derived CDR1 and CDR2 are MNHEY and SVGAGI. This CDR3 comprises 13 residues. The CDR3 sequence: CASGGLASETQYF. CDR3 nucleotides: TGTGCCAGCGGAGGACTAGCATCGGAGACCCAGTACTTC.

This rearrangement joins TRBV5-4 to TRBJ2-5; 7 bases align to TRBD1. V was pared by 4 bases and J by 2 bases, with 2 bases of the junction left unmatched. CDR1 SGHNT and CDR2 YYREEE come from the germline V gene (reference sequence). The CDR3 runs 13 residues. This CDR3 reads CASSKGQQETQYF. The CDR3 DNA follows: TGTGCCAGCAGCAAGGGACAGCAAGAGACCCAGTACTTC.

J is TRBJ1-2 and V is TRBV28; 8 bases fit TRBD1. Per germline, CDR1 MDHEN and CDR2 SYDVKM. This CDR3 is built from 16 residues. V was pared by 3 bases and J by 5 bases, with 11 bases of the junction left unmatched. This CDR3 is CASSLDRAPPLYGYTF. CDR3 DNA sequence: TGTGCCAGCAGTTTGGACAGGGCCCCCCCCTTATATGGCTACACCTTC.

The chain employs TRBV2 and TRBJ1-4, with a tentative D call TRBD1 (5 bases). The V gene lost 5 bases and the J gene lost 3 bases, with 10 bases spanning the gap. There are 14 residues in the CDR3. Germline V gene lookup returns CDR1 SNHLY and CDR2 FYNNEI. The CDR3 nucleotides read TGTGCCAGCAGTACCAGGGCTTCTAATGAAAAACTGTTTTTT. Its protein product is CASSTRASNEKLFF.

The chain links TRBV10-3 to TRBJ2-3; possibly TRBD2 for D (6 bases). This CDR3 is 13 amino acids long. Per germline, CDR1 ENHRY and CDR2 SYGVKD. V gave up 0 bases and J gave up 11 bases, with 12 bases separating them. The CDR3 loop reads CAISESEEGVQYF. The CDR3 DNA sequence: TGTGCCATCAGTGAGTCTGAGGAGGGTGTGCAGTATTTT.

The CDR3 region is CASSLRAGGQSATQYF. Here the CDR3 DNA reads TGCGCCAGCAGCTTGAGAGCGGGAGGTCAGAGCGCGACCCAGTACTTC. The rearrangement uses TRBV5-1 and TRBJ2-5, with 9 bases lining up with TRBD2. The CDR3 totals 16 residues. Germline values: CDR1 SGHRS, CDR2 YFSETQ. Trimming cost V 1 base and J 7 bases; bases outside gene matches: 11.